The clone carrying this TCR beta chain occurred many times. Its antigen is not known. This sample stems from a study of beta chain features in type 1 diabetes. Study as a whole: The patients were much like the healthy donors in age, gender and cell yields.

The authors sorted CD4+ naive, central memory, regulatory and stem cell-like memory cells via CD45RO/CCR7/CD25/CD127/CD95/CD27. Sequenced material consisted of expressed TCRB transcripts (all of the isolated RNA was reverse transcribed). Some clones are missing from TCRdb's copy, which holds only in-frame ones; the method was immunoSEQ multiplex PCR. Here the sample spans some 270,000 clones, about 8% being singletons. CDR1 and CDR2 from the germline V gene are KGHSH and LQKENI. The CDR3 runs 15 residues. The V gene lost 2 bases and the J gene lost 0 bases, with 8 bases spanning the gap. Findings and caveats of the study: With patients and controls alike, PCR might favor shorter templates to an equal degree.

Sequenced material: central memory CD4+ T cells from blood. V is TRBV18 and J is TRBJ1-5; D perhaps matches TRBD1 (6 bases). The TCR was taken from a woman aged 18-35 years in good health. The CDR3 region is CASSPDRISNQPQHF. CDR3 bases: TGTGCCAGCTCACCAGACAGGATTAGCAATCAGCCCCAGCATTTT.